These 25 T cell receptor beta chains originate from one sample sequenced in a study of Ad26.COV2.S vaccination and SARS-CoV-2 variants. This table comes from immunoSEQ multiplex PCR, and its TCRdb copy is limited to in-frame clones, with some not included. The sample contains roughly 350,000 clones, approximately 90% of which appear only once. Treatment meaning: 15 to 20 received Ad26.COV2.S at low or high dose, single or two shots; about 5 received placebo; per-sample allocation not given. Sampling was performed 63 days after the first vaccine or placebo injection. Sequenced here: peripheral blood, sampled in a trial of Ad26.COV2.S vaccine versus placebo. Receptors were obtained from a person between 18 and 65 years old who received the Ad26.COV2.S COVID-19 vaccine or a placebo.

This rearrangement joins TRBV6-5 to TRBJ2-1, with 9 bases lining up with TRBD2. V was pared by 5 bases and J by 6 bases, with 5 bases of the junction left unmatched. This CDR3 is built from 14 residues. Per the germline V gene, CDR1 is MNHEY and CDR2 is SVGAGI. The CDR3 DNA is TGTGCCAGCAGTCCCGGGACTAGCCCCAATGAGCAGTTCTTC. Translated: CASSPGTSPNEQFF.

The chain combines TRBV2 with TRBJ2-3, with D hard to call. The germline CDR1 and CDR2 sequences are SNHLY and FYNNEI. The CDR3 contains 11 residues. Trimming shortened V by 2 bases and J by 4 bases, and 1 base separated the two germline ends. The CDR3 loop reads CASSEPDTQYF. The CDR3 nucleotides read TGTGCCAGCAGTGAACCAGATACGCAGTATTTT.

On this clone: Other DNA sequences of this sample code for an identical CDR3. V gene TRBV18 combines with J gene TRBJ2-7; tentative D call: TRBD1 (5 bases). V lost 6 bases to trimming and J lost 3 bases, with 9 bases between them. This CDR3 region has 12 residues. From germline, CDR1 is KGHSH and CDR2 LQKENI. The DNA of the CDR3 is TGTGCCAGCTCGCCGACAGACTACGAGCAGTACTTC. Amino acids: CASSPTDYEQYF.

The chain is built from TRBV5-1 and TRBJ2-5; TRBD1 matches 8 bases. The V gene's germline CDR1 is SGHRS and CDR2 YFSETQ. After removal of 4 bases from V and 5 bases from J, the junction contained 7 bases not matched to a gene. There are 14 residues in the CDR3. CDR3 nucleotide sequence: TGCGCCAGCAGCGGACAGGGTATGGAGGAGACCCAGTACTTC. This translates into CASSGQGMEETQYF.

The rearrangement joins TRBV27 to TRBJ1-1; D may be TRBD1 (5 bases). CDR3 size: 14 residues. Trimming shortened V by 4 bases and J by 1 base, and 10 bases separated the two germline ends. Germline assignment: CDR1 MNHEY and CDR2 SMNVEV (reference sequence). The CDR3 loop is CASSSRQSNTEAFF. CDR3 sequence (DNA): TGTGCCAGCAGTTCCCGACAGTCGAACACTGAAGCTTTCTTT.

The CDR3 sequence: CALLINYGYTF. DNA of the CDR3: TGTGCCCTTTTAATCAACTATGGCTACACCTTC. J is TRBJ1-2 and V is TRBV7-9; D remains unclear. Between the trimmed V and J ends, which lost 11 bases and 2 bases, there was a span of 9 bases. Germline V gives CDR1 SEHNR, CDR2 FQNEAQ (reference sequence). The CDR3 consists of 11 residues. Drawing the rest from reference TRBV7-9 and TRBJ1-2, the complete variable domain is DTGVSQNPRHKITKRGQNVTFRCDPISEHNRLYWYRQTLGQGPEFLTYFQNEAQLEKSRLLSDRFSAERPKGSFSTLEIQRTEQGDSAMYLCALLINYGYTFGSGTRLTVV.

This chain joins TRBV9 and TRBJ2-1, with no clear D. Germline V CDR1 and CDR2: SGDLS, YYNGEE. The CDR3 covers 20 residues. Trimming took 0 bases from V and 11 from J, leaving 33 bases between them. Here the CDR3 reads CASSVAPHTSTTKGFKKQFF. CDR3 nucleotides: TGTGCCAGCAGCGTAGCACCCCACACCTCTACAACTAAAGGCTTCAAGAAGCAGTTCTTC.

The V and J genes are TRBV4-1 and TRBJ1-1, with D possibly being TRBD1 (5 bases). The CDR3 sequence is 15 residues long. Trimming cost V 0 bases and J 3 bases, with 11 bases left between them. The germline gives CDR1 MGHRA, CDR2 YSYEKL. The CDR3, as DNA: TGCGCCAGCAGCCAAGAGGGTCGGGGACACACTGAAGCTTTCTTT. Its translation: CASSQEGRGHTEAFF.

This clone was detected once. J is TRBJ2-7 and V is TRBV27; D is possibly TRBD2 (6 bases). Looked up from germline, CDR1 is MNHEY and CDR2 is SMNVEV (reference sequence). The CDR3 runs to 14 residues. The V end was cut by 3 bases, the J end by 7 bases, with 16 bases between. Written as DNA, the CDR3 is TGTGCCAGCAGTTTGGTTGCGGGACCCCCTGAGCAGTACTTC. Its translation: CASSLVAGPPEQYF.

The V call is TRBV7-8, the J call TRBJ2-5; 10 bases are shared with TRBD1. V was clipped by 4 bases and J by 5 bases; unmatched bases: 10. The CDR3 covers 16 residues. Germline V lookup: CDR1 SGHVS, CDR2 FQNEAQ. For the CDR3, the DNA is TGTGCCAGCAGCTCCTCGTTGGACAGGGGGAGCGAGACCCAGTACTTC. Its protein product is CASSSSLDRGSETQYF.

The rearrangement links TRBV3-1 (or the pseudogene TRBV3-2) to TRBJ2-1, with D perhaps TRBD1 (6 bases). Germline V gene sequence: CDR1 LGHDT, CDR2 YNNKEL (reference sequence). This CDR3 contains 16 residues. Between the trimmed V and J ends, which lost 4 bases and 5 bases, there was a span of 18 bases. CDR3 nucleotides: TGTGCCAGCAGCCGAAGAGGTGGGGGCCACGACAATGAGCAGTTCTTC. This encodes CASSRRGGGHDNEQFF.

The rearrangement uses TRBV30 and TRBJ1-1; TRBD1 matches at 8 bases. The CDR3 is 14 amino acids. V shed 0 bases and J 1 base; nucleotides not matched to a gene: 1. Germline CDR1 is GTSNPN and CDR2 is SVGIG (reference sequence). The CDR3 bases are TGTGCCTGGAGTGTAGGGACAGGGAACACTGAAGCTTTCTTT. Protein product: CAWSVGTGNTEAFF. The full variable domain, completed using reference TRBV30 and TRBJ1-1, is SQTIHQWPATLVQPVGSPLSLECTVEGTSNPNLYWYRQAAGRGLQLLFYSVGIGQISSEVPQNLSASRPQDRQFILSSKKLLLSDSGFYLCAWSVGTGNTEAFFGQGTRLTVV.

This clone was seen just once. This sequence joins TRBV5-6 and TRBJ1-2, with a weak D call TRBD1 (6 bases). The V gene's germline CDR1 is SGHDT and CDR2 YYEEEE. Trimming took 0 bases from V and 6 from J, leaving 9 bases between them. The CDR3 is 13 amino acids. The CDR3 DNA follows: TGTGCCAGCAGCTTGGTCCAGGGGAATGGCTACACCTTC. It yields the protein CASSLVQGNGYTF.

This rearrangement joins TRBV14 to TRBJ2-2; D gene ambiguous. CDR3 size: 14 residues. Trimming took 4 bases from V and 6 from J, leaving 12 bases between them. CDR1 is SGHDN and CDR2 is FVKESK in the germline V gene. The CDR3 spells CASSPRRAPGELFF. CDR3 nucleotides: TGTGCCAGCAGCCCCCGTAGGGCGCCCGGGGAGCTGTTTTTT. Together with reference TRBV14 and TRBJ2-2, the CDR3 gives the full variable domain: EAGVTQFPSHSVIEKGQTVTLRCDPISGHDNLYWYRRVMGKEIKFLLHFVKESKQDESGMPNNRFLAERTGGTYSTLKVQPAELEDSGVYFCASSPRRAPGELFFGEGSRLTVL.

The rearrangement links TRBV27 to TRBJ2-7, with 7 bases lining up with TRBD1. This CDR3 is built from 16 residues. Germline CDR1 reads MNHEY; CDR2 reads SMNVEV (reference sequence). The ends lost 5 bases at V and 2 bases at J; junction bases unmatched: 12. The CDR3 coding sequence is TGTGCCAGCAGTCCCTCCGGGACAGCTTTGACCTACGAGCAGTACTTC. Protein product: CASSPSGTALTYEQYF.

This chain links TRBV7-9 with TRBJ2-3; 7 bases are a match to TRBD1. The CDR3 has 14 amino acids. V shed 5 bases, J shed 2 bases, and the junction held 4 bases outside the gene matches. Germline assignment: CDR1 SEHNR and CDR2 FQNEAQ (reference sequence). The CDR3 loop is CASSRGLTTDTQYF. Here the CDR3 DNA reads TGTGCCAGCAGCAGGGGGCTGACCACAGATACGCAGTATTTT.

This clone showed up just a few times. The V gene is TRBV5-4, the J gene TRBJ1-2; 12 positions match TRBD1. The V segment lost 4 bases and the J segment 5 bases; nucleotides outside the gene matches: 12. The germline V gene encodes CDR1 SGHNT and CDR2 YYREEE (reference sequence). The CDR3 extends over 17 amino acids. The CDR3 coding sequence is TGTGCCAGCAGCCTGGCCAGGGACAGGGGGCAGTTATATGGCTACACCTTC. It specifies CASSLARDRGQLYGYTF.

The CDR3 DNA reads as TGTGCCAGCAGTTATTCCAGGACGGAACTCACCTACGAGCAGTACTTC. Translating gives CASSYSRTELTYEQYF. This rearrangement joins TRBV6-2 or TRBV6-3 to TRBJ2-7; D gene ambiguous. Per the germline V gene, CDR1 is MNHEY and CDR2 is SVGEGT. The V end lost 3 bases, the J end lost 2 bases, and 17 bases lay between the germline ends. The CDR3 consists of 16 residues.

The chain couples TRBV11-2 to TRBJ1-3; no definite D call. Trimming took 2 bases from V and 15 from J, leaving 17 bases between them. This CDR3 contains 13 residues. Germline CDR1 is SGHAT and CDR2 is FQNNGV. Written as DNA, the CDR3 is TGTGCCAGCAGCTTATCATTCCAGGCCCCCGGATATTTT. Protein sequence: CASSLSFQAPGYF.

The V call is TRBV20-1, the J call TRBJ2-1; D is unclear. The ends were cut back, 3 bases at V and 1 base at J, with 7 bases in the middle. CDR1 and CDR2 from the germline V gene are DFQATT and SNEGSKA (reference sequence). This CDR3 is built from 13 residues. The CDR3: CSASISSYNEQFF. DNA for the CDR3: TGCAGTGCTAGTATCTCTTCCTACAATGAGCAGTTCTTC.

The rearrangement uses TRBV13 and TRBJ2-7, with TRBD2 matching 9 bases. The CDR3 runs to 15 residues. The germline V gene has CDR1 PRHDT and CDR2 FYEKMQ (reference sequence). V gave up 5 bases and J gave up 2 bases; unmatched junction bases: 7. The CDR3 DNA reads TGTGCCAGCAGCCCCACGGGACTAGCAGCCTACGAGCAGTACTTC. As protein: CASSPTGLAAYEQYF.

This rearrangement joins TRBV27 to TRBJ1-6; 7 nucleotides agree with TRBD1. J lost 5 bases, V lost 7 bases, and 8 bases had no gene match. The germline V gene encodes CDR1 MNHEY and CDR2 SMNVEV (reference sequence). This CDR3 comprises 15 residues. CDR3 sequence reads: CASTGTVYNNSPLHF. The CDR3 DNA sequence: TGTGCCAGCACCGGGACAGTCTACAATAATTCACCCCTCCACTTT.

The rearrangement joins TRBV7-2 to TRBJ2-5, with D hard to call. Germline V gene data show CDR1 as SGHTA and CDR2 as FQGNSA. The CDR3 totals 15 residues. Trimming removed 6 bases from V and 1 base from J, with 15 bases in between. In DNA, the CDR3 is TGTGCCAGCAGTTATGCGCCGATGTCCCAAGAGACCCAGTACTTC. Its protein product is CASSYAPMSQETQYF. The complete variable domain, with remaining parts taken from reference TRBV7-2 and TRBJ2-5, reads GAGVSQSPSNKVTEKGKDVELRCDPISGHTALYWYRQSLGQGLEFLIYFQGNSAPDKSGLPSDRFSAERTGGSVSTLTIQRTQQEDSAVYLCASSYAPMSQETQYFGPGTRLLVL.

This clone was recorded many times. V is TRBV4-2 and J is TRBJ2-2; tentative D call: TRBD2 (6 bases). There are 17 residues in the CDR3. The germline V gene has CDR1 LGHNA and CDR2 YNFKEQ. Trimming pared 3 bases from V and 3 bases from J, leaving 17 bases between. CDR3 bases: TGTGCCAGCAGCCAGACGTGGGGAGGCCACTACACCGGGGAGCTGTTTTTT. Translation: CASSQTWGGHYTGELFF.

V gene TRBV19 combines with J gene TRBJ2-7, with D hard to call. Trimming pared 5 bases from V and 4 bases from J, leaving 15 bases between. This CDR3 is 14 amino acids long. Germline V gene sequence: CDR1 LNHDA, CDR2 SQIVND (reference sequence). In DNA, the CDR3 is TGTGCCAGTAGTCTTACCTGGAACTCATACGAGCAGTACTTC. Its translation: CASSLTWNSYEQYF.